Listed below are T cell receptor beta chains from one sample, sequenced in a study of cytomegalovirus exposure and HLA in healthy donors. TCRdb's table, derived via immunoSEQ multiplex PCR, lists solely in-frame clones and lacks some. The data show 55,000 to 70,000 clones, around 62% seen once. The sample comprised PBMCs. These receptors originate from a man aged 40-49 years in good health and CMV-seropositive. Both conserved end residues are part of each CDR3. The D gene is left open where the match is weak. Where a row states a size, it is once, few, many or the class of an expanded clone; other rows omit it.

NA,NA,TRBV30,TRBJ2-1,CAWSRESYPYNEQFF,TGTGCCTGGAGTCGGGAGTCTTACCCATACAATGAGCAGTTCTTC
TRBD1,NA,TRBV6-1,TRBJ2-7,CASKRQGAAYEQYF,TGTGCCAGCAAAAGACAGGGGGCGGCCTACGAGCAGTACTTC
TRBD2,NA,TRBV9,TRBJ2-1,CASSILAGGFNEQFF,TGTGCCAGCAGCATCCTAGCGGGGGGGTTTAATGAGCAGTTCTTC
NA,NA,TRBV11-3,TRBJ2-7,CASSASDTYEQYF,TGTGCCAGCTCGGCAAGCGATACCTACGAGCAGTACTTC
TRBD1,NA,TRBV27,TRBJ1-1,CASRTTGARTEAFF,TGTGCCAGCAGAACGACAGGGGCTAGAACTGAAGCTTTCTTT
NA,few,TRBV18,TRBJ1-3,CASSPPNRARSGNTIYF,TGTGCCAGCTCACCACCGAACAGAGCCAGATCCGGAAACACCATATATTTT
TRBD1,NA,TRBV6-1,TRBJ2-7,CASNSHGQGANEQYF,TGTGCCAGCAACTCTCACGGACAGGGGGCGAACGAGCAGTACTTC
NA,NA,TRBV19,TRBJ2-4,CATRGSINRAKNIQYF,TGTGCCACCAGAGGTAGTATAAACCGAGCCAAAAACATTCAGTACTTC
NA,few,TRBV7-3,TRBJ2-1,CASSLTSSGTYNEQFF,TGTGCCAGCAGCTTAACGTCCAGCGGTACCTACAATGAGCAGTTCTTC
TRBD1,NA,TRBV7-3,TRBJ2-7,CASSYPPGDREQYF,TGTGCCAGCAGCTACCCGCCCGGGGACAGAGAGCAGTACTTC
NA,NA,TRBV14,TRBJ1-2,CASSQRNYGYTF,TGTGCCAGCAGCCAGAGAAATTATGGCTACACCTTC
TRBD2,few,TRBV9,TRBJ2-1,CASSVRAGFLFF,TGTGCCAGCAGCGTACGAGCGGGATTTTTGTTCTTC
NA,once,TRBV7-2,TRBJ1-4,CASSSRGGDEKLFF,TGTGCCAGCAGCTCTCGGGGGGGCGACGAAAAACTGTTTTTT
NA,NA,TRBV4-3,TRBJ1-1,CASSQAGVFTEAFF,TGCGCCAGCAGCCAAGCAGGGGTTTTCACTGAAGCTTTCTTT
TRBD1,NA,TRBV9,TRBJ1-2,CASSRGTGPYGYTF,TGTGCCAGCAGCCGAGGGACAGGGCCCTATGGCTACACCTTC
NA,NA,TRBV4-2,TRBJ1-4,CASSSGRGDPPGKLFF,TGTGCCAGCAGCTCAGGGCGGGGGGATCCCCCGGGGAAACTGTTTTTT
TRBD1,NA,TRBV19,TRBJ2-7,CASTLTPGQGGHEQYF,TGTGCCAGTACCCTCACTCCGGGACAGGGAGGCCACGAGCAGTACTTC
TRBD1,NA,TRBV5-1,TRBJ2-1,CASRDRDRGLSYNEQFF,TGCGCCAGCAGGGATAGGGACAGGGGGCTATCCTACAATGAGCAGTTCTTC
TRBD2,NA,TRBV30,TRBJ2-5,CAWASGLAGVGETQYF,TGTGCCTGGGCGAGCGGGCTAGCGGGAGTTGGGGAGACCCAGTACTTC
TRBD1,NA,TRBV6-4,TRBJ2-1,CASSDSAGQGGHEQFF,TGTGCCAGCAGTGACTCAGCGGGACAGGGTGGTCATGAGCAGTTCTTC
NA,NA,TRBV2,TRBJ2-7,CASRPGDGNEQYF,TGTGCCAGCAGGCCAGGGGACGGAAACGAGCAGTACTTC
TRBD1,NA,TRBV6-5,TRBJ2-7,CASSYSGTGGIEQYF,TGTGCCAGCAGTTACTCCGGGACAGGGGGCATCGAGCAGTACTTC
TRBD1,NA,TRBV27,TRBJ2-7,CASSFLPPGTGGEQYF,TGTGCCAGCAGTTTTCTCCCGCCTGGGACAGGGGGAGAGCAGTACTTC
TRBD1,NA,TRBV5-1,TRBJ2-1,CASSLRDRGSGEQFF,TGCGCCAGCAGCCTCCGGGACAGGGGGTCGGGTGAGCAGTTCTTC
NA,NA,TRBV7-8,TRBJ1-2,CASRPSRANYGYTF,TGTGCCAGCAGGCCATCTCGAGCTAACTATGGCTACACCTTC
TRBD2,NA,TRBV5-1,TRBJ2-3,CASSSPGTSGGSTDTQYF,TGCGCCAGCAGCTCACCCGGGACTAGCGGGGGAAGCACAGATACGCAGTATTTT
TRBD1,NA,TRBV2,TRBJ1-2,CASNPDRGNYGYTF,TGTGCCAGCAACCCGGACAGGGGGAACTATGGCTACACCTTC
TRBD2,NA,TRBV11-1,TRBJ2-2,CASSFLAGENTGELFF,TGTGCCAGCAGCTTTCTGGCGGGGGAGAACACCGGGGAGCTGTTTTTT
NA,NA,TRBV6-5,TRBJ1-1,CASRPRGVNTEAFF,TGTGCCAGCAGACCCAGGGGAGTGAACACTGAAGCTTTCTTT
TRBD1,NA,TRBV27,TRBJ1-2,CASGRTGSDYTF,TGTGCCAGCGGCCGGACAGGTTCAGACTACACCTTC
TRBD2,few,TRBV7-3,TRBJ2-1,CASSLSGLGPNEQFF,TGTGCCAGCAGCTTGAGCGGACTAGGCCCTAATGAGCAGTTCTTC
NA,NA,TRBV7-9,TRBJ1-2,CASSQDNNYGYTF,TGTGCCAGCAGCCAAGACAACAACTATGGCTACACCTTC
NA,NA,TRBV5-4,TRBJ1-1,CASSLGGAGSKTEAFF,TGTGCCAGCAGCTTGGGTGGGGCAGGATCGAAGACTGAAGCTTTCTTT
NA,NA,TRBV28,TRBJ2-3,CASSPPSGITDTQYF,TGTGCCAGCAGCCCTCCGTCCGGGATTACAGATACGCAGTATTTT
TRBD2,NA,TRBV19,TRBJ2-1,CASSIAGGPYNEQFF,TGTGCCAGTAGTATAGCGGGAGGGCCATACAATGAGCAGTTCTTC
NA,few,TRBV29-1,TRBJ2-1,CSVLKRETYNEQFF,TGCAGCGTCCTTAAGAGGGAGACCTACAATGAGCAGTTCTTC
TRBD2,NA,TRBV27,TRBJ2-1,CASRRSGSSYNEQFF,TGTGCCAGCAGAAGGAGCGGGAGCTCCTACAATGAGCAGTTCTTC
NA,NA,TRBV19,TRBJ2-7,CASSHPGVSSYEQYF,TGTGCCAGTAGCCATCCAGGGGTTAGCTCCTACGAGCAGTACTTC
NA,NA,TRBV5-1,TRBJ1-1,CASSFNGGARTEAFF,TGCGCCAGCAGCTTTAACGGCGGGGCGCGCACTGAAGCTTTCTTT
NA,NA,TRBV9,TRBJ2-2,CASSGGGLGELFF,TGTGCCAGCAGCGGAGGAGGACTCGGGGAGCTGTTTTTT
TRBD1,NA,TRBV27,TRBJ2-5,CASSSRQGVRETQYF,TGTGCCAGCAGTTCACGACAGGGAGTGAGGGAGACCCAGTACTTC
NA,NA,TRBV6-5,TRBJ1-2,CASSYMPGNYGYTF,TGTGCCAGCAGTTACATGCCGGGTAACTATGGCTACACCTTC
NA,NA,TRBV7-2,TRBJ2-5,CASSQTGETQYF,TGTGCCAGCAGCCAAACCGGGGAGACCCAGTACTTC
NA,NA,TRBV4-2,TRBJ2-1,CASSQSTSREYNEQFF,TGTGCCAGCAGCCAGTCGACTAGTCGGGAATACAATGAGCAGTTCTTC
NA,few,TRBV25-1,TRBJ2-5,CASSLGGAETQYF,TGTGCCAGCAGTCTAGGGGGGGCCGAGACCCAGTACTTC
TRBD2,once,TRBV13,TRBJ2-7,CASSLITSGSHEQYF,TGTGCCAGCAGCTTAATCACTAGCGGGAGCCACGAGCAGTACTTC
NA,NA,TRBV5-1,TRBJ1-2,CASSLAGAHTGYTF,TGCGCCAGCAGCTTGGCGGGAGCCCACACGGGCTACACCTTC